The 21 T cell receptor beta chains below come from one sample, sequenced in a study of CD8 T cells in ankylosing spondylitis. Study-wide points: A motif in TCR beta, a set of several highly homologous variants, appeared characteristic of ankylosing spondylitis blood.

TCRdb independently ran MiXCR on the 5' RACE reads; one entry per CDR3 protein. Seen here are about 220,000 distinct CDR3 sequences, more than 5.5% observed once, and the top ten hold 13% to 15%. Which antigens these TCRs recognize remains unknown. Input material: blood, either unsorted or a sorted T cell fraction (not recorded which). Receptor source: a male donor with ankylosing spondylitis.

This clonotype was observed a handful of times. This chain uses TRBV2 with TRBJ2-1; 13 nucleotides line up with TRBD2. The CDR3 loop spans 16 amino acids. The germline CDR1 and CDR2 sequences are SNHLY and FYNNEI. J gave up 7 bases and V 6 bases, and 9 bases lay outside the gene matches. The CDR3 loop is CASSRALAGGINEQFF. In nucleotides, the CDR3 is TGTGCCAGCAGCCGGGCACTAGCGGGGGGGATAAATGAGCAGTTCTTC.

This clonotype occurred many times. V is TRBV20-1 and J is TRBJ2-6; D gene unclear. The CDR3 runs to 15 residues. V was trimmed by 0 bases and J by 1 base, leaving 7 bases between them. Germline CDR1 and CDR2: DFQATT and SNEGSKA (reference sequence). CDR3 residues: CSARDPTSGANVLTF. CDR3 sequence (DNA): TGCAGTGCTAGAGATCCCACATCTGGGGCCAACGTCCTGACTTTC.

This clonotype has ten or more counts. The chain joins TRBV27 to TRBJ2-7; D uncertain. Germline V gene data show CDR1 as MNHEY and CDR2 as SMNVEV (reference sequence). Trimming took off 6 bases at V and 3 bases at J, with 9 bases between the two ends. This CDR3 has 12 residues. The DNA for the CDR3 is TGTGCCAGCAGCCATACCGGCTACGAGCAGTACTTC. This codes for CASSHTGYEQYF.

The genes are TRBV27 and TRBJ2-2; 11 positions match TRBD2. Per germline, CDR1 MNHEY and CDR2 SMNVEV (reference sequence). The CDR3 extends over 17 amino acids. After removal of 5 bases from V and 3 bases from J, the junction contained 8 bases not matched to a gene. CDR3: CASSAVSGGADTGELFF. The CDR3 DNA is TGTGCCAGCAGTGCCGTTAGCGGGGGGGCTGACACCGGGGAGCTGTTTTTT.

This clonotype was observed a handful of times. This chain links TRBV9 with TRBJ2-1; the D gene could be TRBD1 or TRBD2 (7 bases each). CDR1 and CDR2 from the germline V gene are SGDLS and YYNGEE. V was shortened by 2 bases and J by 10 bases, with 16 bases between the two germline ends. The CDR3 contains 14 residues. The CDR3 protein is CASSVGEGAPEQFF. The CDR3 DNA follows: TGTGCCAGCAGCGTGGGGGAGGGGGCGCCGGAGCAGTTCTTC.

This clonotype was found many times. The V gene is TRBV6-2 or TRBV6-3, the J gene TRBJ1-6; TRBD1 is a possible D gene (5 bases). Trimming pared 10 bases from V and 7 bases from J, leaving 17 bases between. There are 14 residues in the CDR3. Germline-derived CDR1 and CDR2 are MNHEY and SVGEGT. This CDR3 is CATYTPGANSPLHF. The CDR3 DNA reads as TGTGCCACCTATACTCCTGGGGCGAATTCACCCCTCCACTTT.

This clonotype was seen a handful of times. V usage is TRBV27 and J usage is TRBJ2-1; D ambiguous. The V and J ends lost 6 bases and 1 base respectively, with 13 bases between them. The CDR3 contains 15 residues. Germline CDR1 is MNHEY and CDR2 is SMNVEV (reference sequence). CDR3 nucleotides: TGTGCCAGCAGCCCCACCTGGAGTTCCTACAATGAGCAGTTCTTC. This codes for CASSPTWSSYNEQFF.

This clonotype was recorded many times. This sequence joins TRBV4-3 and TRBJ2-3, with 10 bases aligning to TRBD2. The ends lost 2 bases at V and 2 bases at J; junction bases unmatched: 4. The CDR3 contains 16 residues. Germline CDR1 LGHNA, CDR2 YSLEER. The CDR3 is CASSQKLAGNTDTQYF. The CDR3 coding sequence is TGCGCCAGCAGCCAAAAACTAGCGGGGAACACAGATACGCAGTATTTT.

This clonotype was counted a few times. The chain carries TRBV5-1 and TRBJ1-2; D is ambiguous. The CDR3 covers 12 residues. Looked up from germline, CDR1 is SGHRS and CDR2 is YFSETQ. Trimming stripped 4 bases from V and 7 bases from J, with 11 bases between. CDR3 nucleotide sequence: TGCGCCAGCAGCCCTGAGGGTTCTGGCTACACCTTC. This gives the protein CASSPEGSGYTF.

This clonotype was seen a few times. The chain employs TRBV4-3 and TRBJ2-1; D is possibly TRBD2 (6 bases). This CDR3 comprises 16 residues. CDR1 is LGHNA and CDR2 is YSLEER in the germline V gene. V was shortened by 4 bases and J by 3 bases, with 16 bases between the two germline ends. The CDR3 region has the DNA TGCGCCAGCAGCCCCTCGGGGGTTTCCAACTACAATGAGCAGTTCTTC. Translation gives CASSPSGVSNYNEQFF.

The rearrangement uses TRBV10-3 and TRBJ2-5; 7 nucleotides agree with TRBD1. J gave up 5 bases and V 4 bases, and 16 bases lay outside the gene matches. CDR3 size: 17 residues. In germline, CDR1 is ENHRY, CDR2 SYGVKD. The CDR3 DNA reads TGTGCCATCAGTGTTTATGGGCAAGGGGGCGCCGGGGAGACCCAGTACTTC. Protein: CAISVYGQGGAGETQYF.

There are many counts of this clonotype. This rearrangement joins TRBV5-6 to TRBJ1-2; D is undetermined. Germline lookup yields CDR1 SGHDT and CDR2 YYEEEE. The CDR3 loop spans 16 amino acids. Trimming took 0 bases from V and 3 from J, leaving 15 bases between them. For the CDR3, the DNA is TGTGCCAGCAGCTTGGTTATCCGCGACGGTGACTATGGCTACACCTTC. Amino acid sequence: CASSLVIRDGDYGYTF.

In its sample, this clonotype was seen many times. The gene calls are TRBV4-3 and TRBJ1-4; D perhaps matches TRBD1 (5 bases). Trimming removed 1 base from V and 13 bases from J, with 22 bases in between. This CDR3 has 16 residues. CDR1 and CDR2 from the germline V gene are LGHNA and YSLEER. The chain's CDR3 is CASSQAWRDSPSILFF. DNA of the CDR3: TGCGCCAGCAGCCAAGCGTGGAGGGACTCCCCCAGTATACTGTTTTTT.

This clonotype was counted at least ten times. The rearrangement links TRBV28 to TRBJ2-7, with TRBD1 as a possible D gene (5 bases). In germline, CDR1 is MDHEN, CDR2 SYDVKM. The CDR3 consists of 16 residues. V was shortened by 1 base and J by 4 bases, with 17 bases between the two germline ends. Here the CDR3 reads CASSLLGPSYVYEQYF. The CDR3 nucleotides are TGTGCCAGCAGTTTATTGGGGCCATCCTACGTTTACGAGCAGTACTTC.

This clonotype was found many times. The chain carries TRBV28 and TRBJ1-5; TRBD1 matches 10 bases. The germline V gene encodes CDR1 MDHEN and CDR2 SYDVKM. V was pared by 2 bases and J by 5 bases, with 3 bases of the junction left unmatched. The CDR3 has 15 residues. The CDR3 reads CASSLGTGADQPQHF. DNA for the CDR3: TGTGCCAGCAGTTTAGGGACAGGGGCCGATCAGCCCCAGCATTTT.

This clonotype was counted many times. The chain uses TRBV12-3 or TRBV12-4 and TRBJ2-2, with D possibly matching TRBD2 (5 bases). The CDR3 has 15 amino acids. V dropped 2 bases and J dropped 6 bases, with 13 bases sitting between them. As DNA, the CDR3 is TGTGCCAGCAGTTTATCGGGGAAGGGCGCCGGGGAGCTGTTTTTT. Translation gives CASSLSGKGAGELFF.

This clonotype occurred many times. This chain links TRBV29-1 with TRBJ2-1; D may be TRBD1 or TRBD2 (5 bases each). There are 13 residues in the CDR3. Germline CDR1 is SQVTM and CDR2 is ANQGSEA. V was trimmed by 8 bases and J by 4 bases, leaving 15 bases between them. The CDR3 nucleotides read TGCAGCTCGGATGGGGGAACATACAATGAGCAGTTCTTC. Translating gives CSSDGGTYNEQFF.

The table lists this clonotype with many counts. V and J are TRBV11-2 and TRBJ2-7; TRBD2 matches 7 bases. This CDR3 comprises 13 residues. V was pared by 3 bases and J by 7 bases, with 6 bases of the junction left unmatched. Germline CDR1 and CDR2: SGHAT and FQNNGV. CDR3 nucleotide sequence: TGTGCCAGCAGCTTGGGAAGCGGGAAAGAGCAGTACTTC. Translation gives CASSLGSGKEQYF. Full variable domain (outside the CDR3, taken from reference TRBV11-2 and TRBJ2-7): EAGVAQSPRYKIIEKRQSVAFWCNPISGHATLYWYQQILGQGPKLLIQFQNNGVVDDSQLPKDRFSAERLKGVDSTLKIQPAKLEDSAVYLCASSLGSGKEQYFGPGTRLTVT.

This clonotype was seen repeatedly, ten times or more. The V call is TRBV7-9, the J call TRBJ2-7; D assignment may be TRBD1 or TRBD2 (5 bases each). CDR1 and CDR2 (germline): SEHNR, FQNEAQ (reference sequence). The CDR3 totals 14 residues. The V end lost 5 bases, the J end lost 4 bases, and 15 bases lay between the germline ends. Here the CDR3 reads CASSQTQRGYEQYF. DNA for the CDR3: TGTGCCAGCAGCCAGACGCAGAGGGGTTACGAGCAGTACTTC.

This clonotype came up many times. This chain uses TRBV7-9 with TRBJ2-1, with D uncertain. The V gene's germline CDR1 is SEHNR and CDR2 FQNEAQ (reference sequence). The CDR3 length is 16 residues. The V gene lost 5 bases and the J gene lost 1 base, with 15 bases spanning the gap. CDR3 DNA: TGTGCCAGCAGCCCCAGCTTCGGAAAATCCTACAATGAGCAGTTCTTC. The encoded protein is CASSPSFGKSYNEQFF.

This clonotype was detected many times. One junction end disagrees with the germline gene, perhaps due to a read error. This sequence joins TRBV6-5 and TRBJ1-5; D is undetermined. CDR3 size: 11 residues. Germline lookup yields CDR1 MNHEY and CDR2 SVGAGI. The CDR3 bases are TGTGCCAGCGGTTATAGCCAGCCCCAGCATTTT. Encoded protein: CASGYSQPQHF.